The sequence of this TCR beta chain was determined in a study of T-cell memory formation after mild COVID-19. In the case of this clonotype: Its antigen is unknown.

General study results and limits: Chiefly within CM and EM were the contracting CD4+ clones; CD8+ ones were within EMRA.

From the 5' RACE reads, TCRdb called clonotypes with MiXCR, one entry per CDR3 protein. The sample has 550,000 to 700,000 distinct CDR3 sequences, roughly 18% seen once. This CDR3 spans 11 amino acids. Deletions cut 4 bases from V and 6 bases from J, with 7 bases between. The germline gives CDR1 SGHVS, CDR2 FQNEAQ. This receptor was obtained from an adult woman who had mild COVID-19 (a few samples of this study predate the infection). Cell type and time point are not known. Specimen: PBMCs or a T cell subset sorted from them (not recorded which). The rearrangement links TRBV7-8 to TRBJ2-7, with a possible D match to TRBD1 (5 bases). In DNA, the CDR3 is TGTGCCAGCAGCTCCCAGGGCGAGCAGTACTTC. Protein: CASSSQGEQYF.